The entry that follows covers one T cell receptor (beta chain) sequence. What it binds is unknown. A much larger clone lies a single base off, so this may be a read error. The data were taken from a study of Graves' ophthalmopathy and Graves' hyperthyroidism. At the level of the study: Being free of ophthalmopathy for 18 months of follow-up defined stable hyperthyroidism.

Overall study findings and caveats: Most thyroid clonotypes expanded beyond 0.001 frequency were also found in blood.

RNA transcripts served as template for amplifying TCR beta CDR3 sequences. First-round RT-PCR employed HTBI primers, with a second-round multiplex PCR after it. In TCRdb, the multiplex PCR reads were re-called with MiXCR into one record per CDR3 protein. Here the sample spans about 500,000 distinct CDR3 sequences, about 35% being singletons. Exclusion applied to patients with other autoimmune diseases, uncontrolled infections, pregnancy or lactation. This TCR came from an adult man with Graves' hyperthyroidism. Sequenced: peripheral blood or thyroid tissue (not recorded which).

The CDR3 sequence: CASSRSGNEQYF. Here the CDR3 DNA reads TGTGCCAGCTCACGATCAGGGAACGAGCAGTACTTC. This chain joins TRBV25-1 and TRBJ2-7, with D possibly being TRBD1 (5 bases). Germline-derived CDR1 and CDR2 are MGHDK and SYGVNS. There are 12 residues in the CDR3. Trimming shortened V by 8 bases and J by 5 bases, and 13 bases separated the two germline ends.